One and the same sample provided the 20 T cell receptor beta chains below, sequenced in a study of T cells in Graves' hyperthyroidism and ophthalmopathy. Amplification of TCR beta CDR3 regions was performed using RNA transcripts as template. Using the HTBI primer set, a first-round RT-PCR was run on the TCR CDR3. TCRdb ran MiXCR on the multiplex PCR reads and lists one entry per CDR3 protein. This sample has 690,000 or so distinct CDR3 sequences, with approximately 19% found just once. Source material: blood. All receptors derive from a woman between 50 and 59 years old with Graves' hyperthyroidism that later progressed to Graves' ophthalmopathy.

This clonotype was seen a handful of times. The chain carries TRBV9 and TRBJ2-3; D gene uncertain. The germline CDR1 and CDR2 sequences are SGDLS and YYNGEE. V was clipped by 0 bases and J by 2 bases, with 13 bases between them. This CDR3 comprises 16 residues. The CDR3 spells CASSVEGVLPTDTQYF. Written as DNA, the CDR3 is TGTGCCAGCAGCGTAGAAGGCGTCCTCCCCACAGATACGCAGTATTTT.

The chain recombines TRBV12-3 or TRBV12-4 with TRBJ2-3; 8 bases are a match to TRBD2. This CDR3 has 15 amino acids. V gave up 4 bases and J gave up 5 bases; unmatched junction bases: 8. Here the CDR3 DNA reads TGTGCCAGCAGTTCACGGGGGGGGCTGGGAGATACGCAGTATTTT. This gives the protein CASSSRGGLGDTQYF.

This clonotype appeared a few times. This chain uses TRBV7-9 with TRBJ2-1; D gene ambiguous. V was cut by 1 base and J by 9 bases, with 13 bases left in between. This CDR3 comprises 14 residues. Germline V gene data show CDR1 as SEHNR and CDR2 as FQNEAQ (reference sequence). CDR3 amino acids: CASSLGVQDAEQFF. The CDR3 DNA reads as TGTGCCAGCAGCTTAGGTGTCCAGGACGCTGAGCAGTTCTTC. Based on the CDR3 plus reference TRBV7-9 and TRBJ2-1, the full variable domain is DTGVSQNPRHKITKRGQNVTFRCDPISEHNRLYWYRQTLGQGPEFLTYFQNEAQLEKSRLLSDRFSAERPKGSFSTLEIQRTEQGDSAMYLCASSLGVQDAEQFFGPGTRLTVL.

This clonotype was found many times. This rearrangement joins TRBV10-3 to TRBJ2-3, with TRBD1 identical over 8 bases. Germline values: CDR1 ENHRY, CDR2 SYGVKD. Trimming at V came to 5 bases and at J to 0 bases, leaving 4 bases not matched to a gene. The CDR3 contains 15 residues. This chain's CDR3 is CAISSTGGSTDTQYF. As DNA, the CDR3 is TGTGCCATCAGTTCTACAGGGGGGAGCACAGATACGCAGTATTTT.

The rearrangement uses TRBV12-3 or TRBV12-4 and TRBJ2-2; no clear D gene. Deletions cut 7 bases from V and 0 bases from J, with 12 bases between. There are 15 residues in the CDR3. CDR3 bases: TGTGCCAGCAATACAAGGGTCTCGAACACCGGGGAGCTGTTTTTT. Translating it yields CASNTRVSNTGELFF.

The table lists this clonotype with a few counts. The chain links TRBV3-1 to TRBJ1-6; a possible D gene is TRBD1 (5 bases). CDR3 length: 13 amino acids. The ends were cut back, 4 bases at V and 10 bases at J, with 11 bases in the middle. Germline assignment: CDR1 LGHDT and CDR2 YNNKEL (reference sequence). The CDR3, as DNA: TGTGCCAGCAGCCCTCGCAGGGACTCACCCCTCCACTTT. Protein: CASSPRRDSPLHF.

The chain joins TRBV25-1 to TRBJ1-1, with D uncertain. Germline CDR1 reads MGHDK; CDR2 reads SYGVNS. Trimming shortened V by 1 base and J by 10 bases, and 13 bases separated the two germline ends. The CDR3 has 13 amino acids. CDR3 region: CASSESVPRGAFF. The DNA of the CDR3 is TGTGCCAGCAGTGAATCTGTTCCACGGGGAGCTTTCTTT. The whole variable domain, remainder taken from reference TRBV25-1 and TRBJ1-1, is EADIYQTPRYLVIGTGKKITLECSQTMGHDKMYWYQQDPGMELHLIHYSYGVNSTEKGDLSSESTVSRIRTEHFPLTLESARPSHTSQYLCASSESVPRGAFFGQGTRLTVV.

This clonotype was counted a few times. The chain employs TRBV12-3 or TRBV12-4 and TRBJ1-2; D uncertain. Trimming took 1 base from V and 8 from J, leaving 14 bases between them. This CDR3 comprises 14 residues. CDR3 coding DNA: TGTGCCAGCAGTTTAGGGGGAGGGAGTAGGGGCTACACCTTC. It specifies CASSLGGGSRGYTF.

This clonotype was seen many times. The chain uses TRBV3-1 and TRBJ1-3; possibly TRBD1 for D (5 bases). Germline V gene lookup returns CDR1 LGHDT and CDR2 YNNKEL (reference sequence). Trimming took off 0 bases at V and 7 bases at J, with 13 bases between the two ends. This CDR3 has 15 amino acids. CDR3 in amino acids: CASSQDFTGSNTIYF. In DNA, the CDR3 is TGTGCCAGCAGCCAAGATTTTACAGGATCCAACACCATATATTTT.

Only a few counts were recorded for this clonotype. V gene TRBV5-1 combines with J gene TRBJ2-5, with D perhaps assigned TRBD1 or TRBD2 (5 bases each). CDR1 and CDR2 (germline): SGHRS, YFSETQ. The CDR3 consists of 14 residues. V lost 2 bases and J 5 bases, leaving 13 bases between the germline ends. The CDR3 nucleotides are TGCGCCAGCAGCTTAGGGGACGAGACGGAGACCCAGTACTTC. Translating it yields CASSLGDETETQYF.

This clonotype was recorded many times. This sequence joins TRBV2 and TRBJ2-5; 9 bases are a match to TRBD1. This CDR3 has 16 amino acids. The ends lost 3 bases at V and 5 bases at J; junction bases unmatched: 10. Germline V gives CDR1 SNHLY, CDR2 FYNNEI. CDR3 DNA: TGTGCCAGCAGTGAGACAACAGGGGGCTATTTTGAGACCCAGTACTTC. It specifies CASSETTGGYFETQYF. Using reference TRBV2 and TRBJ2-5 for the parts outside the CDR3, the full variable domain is EPEVTQTPSHQVTQMGQEVILRCVPISNHLYFYWYRQILGQKVEFLVSFYNNEISEKSEIFDDQFSVERPDGSNFTLKIRSTKLEDSAMYFCASSETTGGYFETQYFGPGTRLLVL.

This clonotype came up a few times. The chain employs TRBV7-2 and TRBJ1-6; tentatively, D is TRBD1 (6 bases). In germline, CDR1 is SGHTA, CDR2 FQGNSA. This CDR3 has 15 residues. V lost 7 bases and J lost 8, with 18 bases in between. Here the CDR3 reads CASIDPGRGYSPLHF. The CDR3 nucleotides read TGTGCCAGCATCGACCCCGGCAGGGGTTATTCACCCCTCCACTTT.

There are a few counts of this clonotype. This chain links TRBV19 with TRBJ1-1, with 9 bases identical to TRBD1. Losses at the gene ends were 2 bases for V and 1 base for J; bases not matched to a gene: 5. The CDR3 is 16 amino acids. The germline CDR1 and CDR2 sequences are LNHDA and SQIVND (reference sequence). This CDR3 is CASSIRRGQGNTEAFF. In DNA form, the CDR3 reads TGTGCCAGTAGTATACGACGGGGACAGGGGAACACTGAAGCTTTCTTT.

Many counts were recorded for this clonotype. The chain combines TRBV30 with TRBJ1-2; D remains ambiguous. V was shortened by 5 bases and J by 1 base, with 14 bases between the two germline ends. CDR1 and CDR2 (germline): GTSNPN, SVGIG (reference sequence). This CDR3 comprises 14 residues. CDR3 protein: CAWGEGRFNYGYTF. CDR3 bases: TGTGCCTGGGGTGAAGGAAGGTTTAACTATGGCTACACCTTC.

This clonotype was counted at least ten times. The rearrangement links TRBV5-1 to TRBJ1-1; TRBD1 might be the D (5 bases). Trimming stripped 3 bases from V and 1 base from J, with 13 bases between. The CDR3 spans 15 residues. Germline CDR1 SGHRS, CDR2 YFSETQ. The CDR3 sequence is CASSSWNTGNTEAFF. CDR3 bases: TGCGCCAGCAGCTCGTGGAATACAGGGAACACTGAAGCTTTCTTT. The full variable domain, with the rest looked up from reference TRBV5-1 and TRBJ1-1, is KAGVTQTPRYLIKTRGQQVTLSCSPISGHRSVSWYQQTPGQGLQFLFEYFSETQRNKGNFPGRFSGRQFSNSRSEMNVSTLELGDSALYLCASSSWNTGNTEAFFGQGTRLTVV.

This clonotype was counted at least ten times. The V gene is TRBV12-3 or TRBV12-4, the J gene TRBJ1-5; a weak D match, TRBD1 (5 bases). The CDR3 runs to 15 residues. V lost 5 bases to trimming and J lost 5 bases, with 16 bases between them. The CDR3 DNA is TGTGCCAGCAGTCCCATGGGCGGGGGAGATCAGCCCCAGCATTTT. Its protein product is CASSPMGGGDQPQHF.

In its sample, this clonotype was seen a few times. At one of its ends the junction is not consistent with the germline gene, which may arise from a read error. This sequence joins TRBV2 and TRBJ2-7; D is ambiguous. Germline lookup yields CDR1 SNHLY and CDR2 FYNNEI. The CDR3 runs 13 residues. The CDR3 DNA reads TGTGCCAGCGGTGAAGCTCCCTATTACGAGCAGTACTTC. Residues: CASGEAPYYEQYF. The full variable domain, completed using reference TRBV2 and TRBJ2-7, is EPEVTQTPSHQVTQMGQEVILRCVPISNHLYFYWYRQILGQKVEFLVSFYNNEISEKSEIFDDQFSVERPDGSNFTLKIRSTKLEDSAMYFCASGEAPYYEQYFGPGTRLTVT.

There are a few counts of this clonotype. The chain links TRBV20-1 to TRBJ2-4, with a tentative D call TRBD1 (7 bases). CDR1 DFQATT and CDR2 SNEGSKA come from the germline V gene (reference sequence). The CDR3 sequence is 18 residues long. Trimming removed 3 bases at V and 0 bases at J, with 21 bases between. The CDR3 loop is CSARLQGGSLVAKNIQYF. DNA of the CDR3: TGCAGTGCTAGGCTGCAGGGGGGCTCCCTAGTAGCCAAAAACATTCAGTACTTC.

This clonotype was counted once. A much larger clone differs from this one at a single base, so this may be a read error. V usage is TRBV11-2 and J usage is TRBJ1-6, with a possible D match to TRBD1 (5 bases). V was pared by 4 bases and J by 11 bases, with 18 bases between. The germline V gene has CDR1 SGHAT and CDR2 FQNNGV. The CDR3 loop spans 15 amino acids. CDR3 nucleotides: TGTGCCAGCAGCTCTCCGGGGGATAGGGATACACCCCTCCACTTT. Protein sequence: CASSSPGDRDTPLHF.

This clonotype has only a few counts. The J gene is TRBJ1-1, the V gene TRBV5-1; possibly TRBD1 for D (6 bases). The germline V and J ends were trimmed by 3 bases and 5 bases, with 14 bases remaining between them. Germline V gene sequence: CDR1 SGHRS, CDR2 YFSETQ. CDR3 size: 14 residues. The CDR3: CASSSSGAGTEAFF. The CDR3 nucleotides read TGCGCCAGCAGCTCGTCAGGGGCTGGGACTGAAGCTTTCTTT.